This T cell receptor beta chain was captured in a study of blood T cell repertoires in COVID-19. Across the study: COVID-19 samples collected from the United States, Italy and Spain covered acute and convalescent phases.

Germline V CDR1 and CDR2: SGDLS, YYNGEE. Trimming left V 4 bases short and J 5 bases short, with 16 bases between. This CDR3 has 14 residues. Method: immunoSEQ multiplex PCR; TCRdb's copy keeps in-frame clones and lacks some. This table has under 350,000 clones, just under 90% appearing once. Study members were between about 18 and 100 years old and lived in some 22 US regions. The TCR originated in a woman between 55 and 75 years old who had recovered from COVID-19. The material sequenced was PBMCs or T cells enriched from blood (not recorded which). The chain has TRBV9 and TRBJ2-7; D ambiguous. CDR3 in amino acids: CASSNDGFEDEQYF. CDR3 bases: TGTGCCAGCAGCAACGATGGATTCGAGGACGAGCAGTACTTC.